This T cell receptor beta chain was captured by sequencing in a study of cytomegalovirus exposure and HLA in healthy donors (dated by TCRdb to 2016 to 2017). As for the study more broadly: The 650 to 800 repertoires of the first cohort and the 120 validation repertoires were produced on the same platform, according to a later analysis. Besides the first cohort of hundreds of subjects, a separate validation cohort made up of over 95 different subjects was used. To predict cytomegalovirus infection status, the study brought together high-throughput TCR immunosequencing, statistical association of individual TCRs with disease status, and machine learning. The study aimed to test whether cataloging public T cell receptors could reveal signatures of past pathogen exposure. Points the paper makes about the study in general: In both the original and validation cohorts, the classifier was reported to diagnose cytomegalovirus status with high specificity and sensitivity. In a later analysis, TCRs clustered in the first cohort were found to also tend to co-occur in the 110 or so validation repertoires, with 85% to 95% of cluster scores above 0. The study listed 150 to 200 TCR beta chains as associated with cytomegalovirus. The validation cohort had no HLA typing available for a later analysis, so co-occurrence within that cohort was assessed over all 120 repertoires. While some public TCRs were present in many individuals, most TCR sequences turned up only very rarely across donors. Three of the identified cytomegalovirus-associated TCR beta chains were confirmed in vitro to be specific for cytomegalovirus antigens. According to the authors, the approach could potentially be generalized to other disease states and immunological phenotypes.

Library method: the immunoSEQ multiplex PCR assay. The original pipeline was this. A statistical classification framework was developed to diagnose cytomegalovirus status using the catalog of TCR beta chain sequences. The immuneACCESS repertoire file appears here via TCRdb, limited to in-frame rearrangements. These files lack a portion of the clones; in checked studies, under half of the deficit traces to unresolved V genes, and the cause of the others is not known. V, J and clone size were drawn from that table, and D and trimming were deduced from the DNA. The sample contains over 150,000 clones, roughly 84% of them found a single time. The ten largest clones take up about an eighth of the sample. Spanning cysteine to phenylalanine, the CDR3 consists of 11 amino acids. The DNA shown is the 33-base CDR3, in frame from base 1. Based on the germline V gene (reference sequence), the CDR1 and CDR2 sequences are DFQATT and SNEGSKA. V is cut by 6 bases and J by 4 bases, and the space between the germline ends is 10 bases.

Notes on this clone: Its antigen specificity is not known. No much larger clone exists at a distance of one base, and base qualities are not known.

The donors were included in the validation cohort of approximately 120 subjects, a group kept apart from the 666-subject first cohort. The rearrangement combines TRBV20-1 with TRBJ2-7; TRBD1 might be the D gene, on 5 matching bases. Sequences were obtained from PBMCs. The source is a woman in her 30s in good health and CMV-seropositive. The DNA is TGCAGTGCCACGGACAAGTACGAGCAGTACTTC. This translates into CSATDKYEQYF.